The sequence of this TCR beta chain was determined in a study of blood T cell repertoires in COVID-19. Study in general: Sources were T cells, B-cell-depleted T cells, or PBMCs; the material itself was cDNA or gDNA.

Using immunoSEQ multiplex PCR, the repertoire was profiled, and TCRdb retains in-frame clones only, with some absent. The repertoire consists of roughly 65,000 clones, with more than 70% occurring once and the leading ten covering more than 45%. From germline, CDR1 is MNHNY and CDR2 SVGAGI (reference sequence). This CDR3 has 16 amino acids. V dropped 2 bases and J dropped 1 base, with 14 bases sitting between them. The sequence was collected from a human donor in a cohort sampled during active COVID-19. Sequenced input: peripheral blood. The chain carries TRBV6-6 and TRBJ1-1; a possible D gene is TRBD1 (6 bases). CDR3 sequence reads: CASSYPSDRPNTEAFF. CDR3 DNA: TGTGCCAGCAGTTACCCTTCTGACAGGCCGAACACTGAAGCTTTCTTT.